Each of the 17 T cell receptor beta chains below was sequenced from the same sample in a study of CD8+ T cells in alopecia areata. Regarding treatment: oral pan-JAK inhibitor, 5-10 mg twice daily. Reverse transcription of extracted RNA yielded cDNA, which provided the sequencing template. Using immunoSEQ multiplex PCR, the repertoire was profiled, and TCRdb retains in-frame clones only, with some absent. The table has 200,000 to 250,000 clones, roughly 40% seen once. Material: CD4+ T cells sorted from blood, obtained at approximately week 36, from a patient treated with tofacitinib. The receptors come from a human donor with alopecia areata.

The CDR3 loop is CASSRWGRNTEAFF. The CDR3 nucleotides read TGTGCCAGCAGCCGCTGGGGGAGAAACACTGAAGCTTTCTTT. The J gene is TRBJ1-1, the V gene TRBV5-6, with D possibly being TRBD1 (5 bases). Germline loops: CDR1 SGHDT, CDR2 YYEEEE. V lost 4 bases and J 2 bases, leaving 12 bases between the germline ends. This CDR3 is 14 amino acids long.

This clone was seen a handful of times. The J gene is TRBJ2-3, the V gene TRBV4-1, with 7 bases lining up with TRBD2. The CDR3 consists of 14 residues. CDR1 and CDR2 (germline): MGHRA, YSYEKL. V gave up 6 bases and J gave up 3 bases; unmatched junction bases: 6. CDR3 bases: TGCGCCAGCAGTGCCCTACTAGCGACAGATACGCAGTATTTT. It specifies CASSALLATDTQYF.

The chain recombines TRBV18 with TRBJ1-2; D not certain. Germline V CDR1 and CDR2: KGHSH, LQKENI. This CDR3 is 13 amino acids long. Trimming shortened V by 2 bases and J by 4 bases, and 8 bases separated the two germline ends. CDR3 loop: CASSPSHLYGYTF. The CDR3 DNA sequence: TGTGCCAGCTCACCATCTCACCTCTATGGCTACACCTTC.

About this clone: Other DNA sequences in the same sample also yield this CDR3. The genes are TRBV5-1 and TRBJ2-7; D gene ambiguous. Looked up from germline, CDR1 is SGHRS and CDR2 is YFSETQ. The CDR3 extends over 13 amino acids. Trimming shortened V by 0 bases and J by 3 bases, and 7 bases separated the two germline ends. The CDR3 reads CASSLAGSYEQYF. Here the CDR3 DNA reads TGCGCCAGCAGCTTGGCCGGCAGCTACGAGCAGTACTTC.

CDR3 in DNA: TGCAGCGTCGACCACGGACAGGTATTATCTCGTCTCGGTGAGCAGTTCTTC. Protein product: CSVDHGQVLSRLGEQFF. The chain recombines TRBV29-1 with TRBJ2-1; 7 nucleotides line up with TRBD1. The CDR3 is made up of 17 amino acids. The V gene's germline CDR1 is SQVTM and CDR2 ANQGSEA. V shed 6 bases and J 9 bases; nucleotides not matched to a gene: 23.

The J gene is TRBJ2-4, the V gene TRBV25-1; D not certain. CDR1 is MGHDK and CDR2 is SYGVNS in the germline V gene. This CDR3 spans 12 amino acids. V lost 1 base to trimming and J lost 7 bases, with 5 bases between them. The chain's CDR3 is CASSELQNIQYF. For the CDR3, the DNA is TGTGCCAGCAGTGAATTACAGAACATTCAGTACTTC.

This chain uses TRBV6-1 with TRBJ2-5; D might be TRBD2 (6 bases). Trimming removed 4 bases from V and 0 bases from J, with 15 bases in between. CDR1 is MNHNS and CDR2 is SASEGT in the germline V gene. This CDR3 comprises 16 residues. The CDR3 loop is CASSVSPGAYQETQYF. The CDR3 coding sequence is TGTGCCAGCAGTGTTTCACCGGGAGCCTACCAAGAGACCCAGTACTTC.

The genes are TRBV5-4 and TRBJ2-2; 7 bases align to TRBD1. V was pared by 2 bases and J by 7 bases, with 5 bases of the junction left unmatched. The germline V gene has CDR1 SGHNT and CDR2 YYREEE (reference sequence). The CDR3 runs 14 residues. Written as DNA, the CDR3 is TGTGCCAGCAGCTTCACCACAGGGGACGGGGAGCTGTTTTTT. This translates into CASSFTTGDGELFF.

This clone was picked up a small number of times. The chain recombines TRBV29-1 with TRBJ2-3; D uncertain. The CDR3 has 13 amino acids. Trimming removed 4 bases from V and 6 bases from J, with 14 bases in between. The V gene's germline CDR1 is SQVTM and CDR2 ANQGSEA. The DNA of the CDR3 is TGCAGCGTTGCACTCGCGAGATTGGATACGCAGTATTTT. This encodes CSVALARLDTQYF.

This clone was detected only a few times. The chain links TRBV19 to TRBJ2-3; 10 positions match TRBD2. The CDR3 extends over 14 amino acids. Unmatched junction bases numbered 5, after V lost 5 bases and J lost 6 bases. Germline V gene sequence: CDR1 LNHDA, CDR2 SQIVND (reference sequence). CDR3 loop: CASSASGSWDTQYF. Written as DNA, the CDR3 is TGTGCCAGTAGTGCTAGCGGGAGTTGGGATACGCAGTATTTT.

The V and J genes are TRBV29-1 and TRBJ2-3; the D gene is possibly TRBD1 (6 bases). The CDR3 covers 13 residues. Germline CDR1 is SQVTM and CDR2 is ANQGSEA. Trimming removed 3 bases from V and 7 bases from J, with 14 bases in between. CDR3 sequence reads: CSVDMDSPNTQYF. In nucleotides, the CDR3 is TGCAGCGTTGATATGGACAGCCCGAATACGCAGTATTTT.

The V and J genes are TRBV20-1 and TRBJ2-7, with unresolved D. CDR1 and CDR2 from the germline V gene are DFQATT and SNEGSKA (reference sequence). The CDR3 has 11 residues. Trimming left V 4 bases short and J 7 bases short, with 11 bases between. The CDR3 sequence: CSATPLVEQYF. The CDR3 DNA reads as TGCAGTGCTACACCGCTAGTTGAGCAGTACTTC.

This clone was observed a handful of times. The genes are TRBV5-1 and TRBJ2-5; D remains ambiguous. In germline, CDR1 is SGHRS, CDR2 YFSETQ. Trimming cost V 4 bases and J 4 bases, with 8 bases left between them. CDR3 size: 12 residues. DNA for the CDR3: TGCGCCAGCAGCCGAGAAGGAGAGACCCAGTACTTC. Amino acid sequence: CASSREGETQYF. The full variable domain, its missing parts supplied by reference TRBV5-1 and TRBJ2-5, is KAGVTQTPRYLIKTRGQQVTLSCSPISGHRSVSWYQQTPGQGLQFLFEYFSETQRNKGNFPGRFSGRQFSNSRSEMNVSTLELGDSALYLCASSREGETQYFGPGTRLLVL.

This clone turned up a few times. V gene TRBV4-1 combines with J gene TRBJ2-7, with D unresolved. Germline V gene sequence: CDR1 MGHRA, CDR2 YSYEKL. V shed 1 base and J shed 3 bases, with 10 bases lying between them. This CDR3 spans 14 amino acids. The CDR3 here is CASSQGGYLYEQYF. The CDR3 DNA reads TGCGCCAGCAGCCAAGGGGGATACCTCTACGAGCAGTACTTC.

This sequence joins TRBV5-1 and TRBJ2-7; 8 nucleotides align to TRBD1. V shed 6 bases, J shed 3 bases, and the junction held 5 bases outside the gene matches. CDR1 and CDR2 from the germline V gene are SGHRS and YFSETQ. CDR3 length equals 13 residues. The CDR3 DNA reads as TGCGCCAGCATGAGCGACAGGGGCTACGAGCAGTACTTC. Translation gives CASMSDRGYEQYF.

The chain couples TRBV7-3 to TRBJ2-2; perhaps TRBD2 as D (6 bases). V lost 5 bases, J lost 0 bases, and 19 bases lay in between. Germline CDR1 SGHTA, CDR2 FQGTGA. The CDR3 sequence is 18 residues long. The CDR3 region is CASSAPSGGTSNTGELFF. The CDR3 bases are TGTGCCAGCAGCGCACCGAGTGGCGGGACCTCGAACACCGGGGAGCTGTTTTTT.

The CDR3 DNA reads as TGTGCCAGCAGCTCGGCGGCAGGGCACAATGAGCAGTTCTTC. This translates into CASSSAAGHNEQFF. This sequence joins TRBV7-2 and TRBJ2-1; maybe TRBD1 (5 bases). In germline, CDR1 is SGHTA, CDR2 FQGNSA. The CDR3 totals 14 residues. The V end was cut by 4 bases, the J end by 5 bases, with 12 bases between.